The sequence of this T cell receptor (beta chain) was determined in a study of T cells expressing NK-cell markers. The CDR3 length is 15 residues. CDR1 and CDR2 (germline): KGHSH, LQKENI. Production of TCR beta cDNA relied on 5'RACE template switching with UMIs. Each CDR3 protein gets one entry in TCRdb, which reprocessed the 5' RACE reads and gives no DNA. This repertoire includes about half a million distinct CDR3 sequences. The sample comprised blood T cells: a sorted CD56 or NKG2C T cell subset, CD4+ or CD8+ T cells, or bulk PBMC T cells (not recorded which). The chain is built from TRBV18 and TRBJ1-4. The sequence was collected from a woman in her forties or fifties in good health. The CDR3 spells CASSDPSATNEKLFF.